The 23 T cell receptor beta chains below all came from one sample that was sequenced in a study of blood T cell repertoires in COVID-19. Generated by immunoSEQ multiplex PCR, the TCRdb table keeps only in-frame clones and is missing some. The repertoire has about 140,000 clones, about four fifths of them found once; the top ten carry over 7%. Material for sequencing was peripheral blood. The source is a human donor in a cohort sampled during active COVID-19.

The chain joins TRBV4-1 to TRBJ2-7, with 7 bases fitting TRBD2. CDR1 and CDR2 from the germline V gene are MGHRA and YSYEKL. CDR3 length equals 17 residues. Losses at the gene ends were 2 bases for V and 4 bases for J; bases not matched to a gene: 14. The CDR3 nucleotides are TGCGCCAGCAGCCAAAGCGCGGGGCAGCGGGGTATGTACGAGCAGTACTTC. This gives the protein CASSQSAGQRGMYEQYF.

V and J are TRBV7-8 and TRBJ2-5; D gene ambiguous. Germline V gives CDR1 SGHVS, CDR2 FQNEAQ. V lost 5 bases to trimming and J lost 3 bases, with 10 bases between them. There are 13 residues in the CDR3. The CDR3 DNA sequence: TGTGCCAGCAGCCGCTCCGGTAAAGAGACCCAGTACTTC. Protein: CASSRSGKETQYF.

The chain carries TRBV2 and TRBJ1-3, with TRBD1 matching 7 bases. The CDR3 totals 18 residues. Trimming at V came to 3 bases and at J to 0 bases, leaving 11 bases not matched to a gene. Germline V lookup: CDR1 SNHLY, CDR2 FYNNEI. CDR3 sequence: CASSDGGTEIFSGNTIYF. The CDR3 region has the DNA TGTGCCAGCAGTGATGGCGGGACAGAAATATTCTCTGGAAACACCATATATTTT. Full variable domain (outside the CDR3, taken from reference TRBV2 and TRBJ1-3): EPEVTQTPSHQVTQMGQEVILRCVPISNHLYFYWYRQILGQKVEFLVSFYNNEISEKSEIFDDQFSVERPDGSNFTLKIRSTKLEDSAMYFCASSDGGTEIFSGNTIYFGEGSWLTVV.

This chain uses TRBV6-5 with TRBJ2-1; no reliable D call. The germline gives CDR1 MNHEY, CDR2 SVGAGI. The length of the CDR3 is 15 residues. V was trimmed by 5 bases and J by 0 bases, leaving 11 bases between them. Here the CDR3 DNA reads TGTGCCAGCAGTCTGATTATCAGCTCCTACAATGAGCAGTTCTTC. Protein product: CASSLIISSYNEQFF.

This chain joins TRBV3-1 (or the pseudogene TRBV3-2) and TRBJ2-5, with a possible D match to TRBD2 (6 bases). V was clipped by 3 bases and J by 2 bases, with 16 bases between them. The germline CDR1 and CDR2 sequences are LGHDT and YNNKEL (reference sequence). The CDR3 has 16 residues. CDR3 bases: TGTGCCAGCAGCCAGCGTGTGCCGGGGGAGCAAGAGACCCAGTACTTC. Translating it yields CASSQRVPGEQETQYF.

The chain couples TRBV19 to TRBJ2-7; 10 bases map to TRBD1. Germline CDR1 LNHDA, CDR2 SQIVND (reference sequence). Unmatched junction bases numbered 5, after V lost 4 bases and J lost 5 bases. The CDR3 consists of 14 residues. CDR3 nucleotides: TGTGCCAGTAGTACGGGACAGGGGCTGCACGAGCAGTACTTC. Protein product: CASSTGQGLHEQYF.

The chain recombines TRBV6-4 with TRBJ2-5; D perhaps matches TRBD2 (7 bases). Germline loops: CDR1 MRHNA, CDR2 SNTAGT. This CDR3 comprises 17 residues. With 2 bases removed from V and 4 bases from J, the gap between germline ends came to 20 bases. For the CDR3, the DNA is TGTGCCAGCAGTGACCTCACCGGGGGGCGCGACGGAGAGACCCAGTACTTC. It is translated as CASSDLTGGRDGETQYF.

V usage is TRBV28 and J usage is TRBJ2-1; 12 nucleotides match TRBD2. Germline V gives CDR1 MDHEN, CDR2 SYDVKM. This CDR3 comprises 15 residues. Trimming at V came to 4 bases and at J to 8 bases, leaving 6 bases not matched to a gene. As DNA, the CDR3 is TGTGCCAGCAGTTCCCTAGCGGGGGGGATCTATGAGCAGTTCTTC. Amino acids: CASSSLAGGIYEQFF.

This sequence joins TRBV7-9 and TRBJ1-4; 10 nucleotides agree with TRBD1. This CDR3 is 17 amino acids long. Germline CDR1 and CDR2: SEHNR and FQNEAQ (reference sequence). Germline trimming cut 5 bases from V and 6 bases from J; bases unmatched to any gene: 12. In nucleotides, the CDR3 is TGTGCCAGCAGCGTACCTAACGACAGGGGGCTGGATGAAAAACTGTTTTTT. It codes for CASSVPNDRGLDEKLFF.

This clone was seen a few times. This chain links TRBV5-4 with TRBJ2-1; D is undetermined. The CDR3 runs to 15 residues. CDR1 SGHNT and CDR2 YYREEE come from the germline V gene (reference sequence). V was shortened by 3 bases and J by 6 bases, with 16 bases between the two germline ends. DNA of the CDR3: TGTGCCAGCAGCTCCAAGGTGGGCAGTTCCAATGAGCAGTTCTTC. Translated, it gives CASSSKVGSSNEQFF.

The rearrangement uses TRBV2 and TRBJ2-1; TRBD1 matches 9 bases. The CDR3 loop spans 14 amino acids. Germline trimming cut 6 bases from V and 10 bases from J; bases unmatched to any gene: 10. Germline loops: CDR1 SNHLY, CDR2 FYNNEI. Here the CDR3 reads CASSVPGQGGEQFF. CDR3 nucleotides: TGTGCCAGCAGCGTCCCGGGACAGGGAGGGGAGCAGTTCTTC.

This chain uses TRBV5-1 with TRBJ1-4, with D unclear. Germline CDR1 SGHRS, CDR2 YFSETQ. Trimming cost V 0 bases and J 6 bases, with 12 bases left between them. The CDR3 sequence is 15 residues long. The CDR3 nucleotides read TGCGCCAGCAGCTTGGAATGGATGGGAGATGAAAAACTGTTTTTT. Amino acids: CASSLEWMGDEKLFF.

The CDR3 DNA follows: TGTGCCAGCCGACAGCCGAACACTGAAGCTTTCTTT. Its translation: CASRQPNTEAFF. This rearrangement joins TRBV10-3 to TRBJ1-1; possibly TRBD1 for D (5 bases). V shed 10 bases and J shed 1 base, with 10 bases lying between them. In germline, CDR1 is ENHRY, CDR2 SYGVKD. The CDR3 is 12 residues long.

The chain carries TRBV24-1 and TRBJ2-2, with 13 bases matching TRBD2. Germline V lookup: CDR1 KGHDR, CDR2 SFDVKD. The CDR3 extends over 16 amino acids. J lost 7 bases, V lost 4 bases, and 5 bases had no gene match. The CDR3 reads CATSEGLAGTDGELFF. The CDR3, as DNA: TGTGCCACCAGTGAGGGACTAGCGGGGACAGACGGGGAGCTGTTTTTT.

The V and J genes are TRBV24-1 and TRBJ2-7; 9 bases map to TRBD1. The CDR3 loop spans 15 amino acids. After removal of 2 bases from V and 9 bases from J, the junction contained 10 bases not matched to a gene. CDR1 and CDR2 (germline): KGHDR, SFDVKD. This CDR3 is CATSDSGTGISGQYF. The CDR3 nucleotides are TGTGCCACCAGTGATTCCGGGACAGGGATTTCGGGGCAGTACTTC.

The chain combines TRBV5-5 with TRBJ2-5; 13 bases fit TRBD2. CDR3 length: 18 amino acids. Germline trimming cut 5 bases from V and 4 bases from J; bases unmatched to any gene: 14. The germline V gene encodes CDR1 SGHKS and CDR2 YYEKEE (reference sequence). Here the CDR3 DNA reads TGTGCCAGCAGAATCGGGACTAGCGGGGACCCAGGAGGAGAGACCCAGTACTTC. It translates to CASRIGTSGDPGGETQYF.

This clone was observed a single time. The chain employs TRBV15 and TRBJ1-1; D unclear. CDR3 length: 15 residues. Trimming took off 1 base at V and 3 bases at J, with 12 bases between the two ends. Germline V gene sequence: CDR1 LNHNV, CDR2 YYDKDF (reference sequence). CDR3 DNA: TGTGCCACCAGCAGAGCGGGGAGAGCGGACACTGAAGCTTTCTTT. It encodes CATSRAGRADTEAFF.

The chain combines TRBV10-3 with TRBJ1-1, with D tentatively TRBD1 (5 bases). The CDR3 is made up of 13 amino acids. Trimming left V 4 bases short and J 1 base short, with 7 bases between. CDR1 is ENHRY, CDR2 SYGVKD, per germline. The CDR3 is CAISGQTNTEAFF. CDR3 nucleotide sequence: TGTGCCATCAGTGGACAGACGAACACTGAAGCTTTCTTT.

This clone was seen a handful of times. The CDR3 here is CASSQDLWGAQYF. CDR3 coding DNA: TGTGCCAGCAGCCAAGATCTATGGGGAGCGCAGTACTTC. V is TRBV3-1 (or the pseudogene TRBV3-2) and J is TRBJ2-7; D is perhaps TRBD2 (5 bases). This CDR3 region has 13 residues. Trimming removed 0 bases at V and 9 bases at J, with 12 bases between. The germline V gene encodes CDR1 LGHDT and CDR2 YNNKEL (reference sequence).

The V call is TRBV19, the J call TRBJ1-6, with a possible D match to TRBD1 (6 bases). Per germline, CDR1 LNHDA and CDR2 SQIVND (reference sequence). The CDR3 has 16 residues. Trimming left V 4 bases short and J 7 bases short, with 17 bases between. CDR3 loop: CASSSPGDEGNSPLHF. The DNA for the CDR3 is TGTGCCAGTAGTAGCCCAGGGGATGAGGGGAATTCACCCCTCCACTTT.

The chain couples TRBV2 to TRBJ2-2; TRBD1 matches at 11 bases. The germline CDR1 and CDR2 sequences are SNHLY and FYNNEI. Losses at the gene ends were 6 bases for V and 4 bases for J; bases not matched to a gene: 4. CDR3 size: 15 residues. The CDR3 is CASSGDRGVTGELFF. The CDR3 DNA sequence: TGTGCCAGCAGCGGGGACAGGGGGGTCACCGGGGAGCTGTTTTTT. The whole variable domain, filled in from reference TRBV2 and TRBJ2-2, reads EPEVTQTPSHQVTQMGQEVILRCVPISNHLYFYWYRQILGQKVEFLVSFYNNEISEKSEIFDDQFSVERPDGSNFTLKIRSTKLEDSAMYFCASSGDRGVTGELFFGEGSRLTVL.

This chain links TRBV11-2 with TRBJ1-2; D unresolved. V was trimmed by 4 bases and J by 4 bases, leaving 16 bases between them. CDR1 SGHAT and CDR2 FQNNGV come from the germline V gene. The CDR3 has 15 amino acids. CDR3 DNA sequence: TGTGCCAGCAGCTCCGGAGATTCGCGGAGCTATGGCTACACCTTC. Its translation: CASSSGDSRSYGYTF.

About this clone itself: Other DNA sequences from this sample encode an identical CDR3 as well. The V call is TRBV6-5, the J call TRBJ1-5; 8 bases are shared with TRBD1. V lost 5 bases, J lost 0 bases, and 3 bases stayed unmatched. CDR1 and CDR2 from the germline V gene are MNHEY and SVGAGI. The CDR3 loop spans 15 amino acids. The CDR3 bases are TGTGCCAGCAGTAGACAGGGGCTTAGCAATCAGCCCCAGCATTTT. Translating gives CASSRQGLSNQPQHF.